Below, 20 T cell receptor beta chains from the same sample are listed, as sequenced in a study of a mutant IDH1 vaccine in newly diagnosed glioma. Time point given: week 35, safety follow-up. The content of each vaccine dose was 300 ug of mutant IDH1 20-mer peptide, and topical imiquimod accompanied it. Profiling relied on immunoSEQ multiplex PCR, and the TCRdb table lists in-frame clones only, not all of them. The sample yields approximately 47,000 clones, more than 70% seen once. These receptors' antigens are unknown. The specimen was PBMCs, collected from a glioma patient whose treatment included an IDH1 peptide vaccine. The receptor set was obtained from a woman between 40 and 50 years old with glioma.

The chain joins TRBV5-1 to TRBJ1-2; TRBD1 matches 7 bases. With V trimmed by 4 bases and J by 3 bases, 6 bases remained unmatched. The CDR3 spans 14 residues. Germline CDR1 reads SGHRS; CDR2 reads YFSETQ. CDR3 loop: CASSLTGDDYGYTF. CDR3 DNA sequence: TGCGCCAGCAGCCTCACAGGGGACGACTATGGCTACACCTTC.

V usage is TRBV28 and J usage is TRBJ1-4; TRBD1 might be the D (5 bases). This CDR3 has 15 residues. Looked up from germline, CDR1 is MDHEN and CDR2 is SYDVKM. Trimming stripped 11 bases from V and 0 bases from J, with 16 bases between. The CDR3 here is CASAGRAPTNEKLFF. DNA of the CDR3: TGTGCCTCCGCGGGCAGGGCCCCAACTAATGAAAAACTGTTTTTT. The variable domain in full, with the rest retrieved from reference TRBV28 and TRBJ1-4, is DVKVTQSSRYLVKRTGEKVFLECVQDMDHENMFWYRQDPGLGLRLIYFSYDVKMKEKGDIPEGYSVSREKKERFSLILESASTNQTSMYLCASAGRAPTNEKLFFGSGTQLSVL.

In nucleotides, the CDR3 is TGTGCCAGCAACCGGGGGGCCTCAGTCACAGATACGCAGTATTTT. This sequence encodes CASNRGASVTDTQYF. V and J are TRBV7-9 and TRBJ2-3, with TRBD2 as a possible D gene (7 bases). This CDR3 has 15 amino acids. V was clipped by 7 bases and J by 2 bases, with 16 bases between them. In germline, CDR1 is SEHNR, CDR2 FQNEAQ (reference sequence).

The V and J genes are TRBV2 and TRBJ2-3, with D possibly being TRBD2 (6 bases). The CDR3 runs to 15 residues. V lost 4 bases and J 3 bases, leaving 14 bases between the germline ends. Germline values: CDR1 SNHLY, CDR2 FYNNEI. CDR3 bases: TGTGCCAGCAGTGCGTCGGGAGTGGTGACAGATACGCAGTATTTT. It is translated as CASSASGVVTDTQYF.

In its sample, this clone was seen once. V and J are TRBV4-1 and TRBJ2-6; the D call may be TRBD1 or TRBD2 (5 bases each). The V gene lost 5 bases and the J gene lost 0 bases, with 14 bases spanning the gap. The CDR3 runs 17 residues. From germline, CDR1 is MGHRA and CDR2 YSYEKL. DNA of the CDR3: TGCGCCAGCAGCGCCCCGGGACGCAACTCTGGGGCCAACGTCCTGACTTTC. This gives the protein CASSAPGRNSGANVLTF.

The CDR3 loop reads CASSEQGTAKEAFF. The CDR3 DNA sequence: TGTGCCAGCAGTGAACAGGGGACGGCGAAGGAAGCTTTCTTT. The rearrangement uses TRBV6-4 and TRBJ1-1; 7 bases are a match to TRBD1. Germline CDR1 and CDR2: MRHNA and SNTAGT. The CDR3 is made up of 14 amino acids. With V trimmed by 3 bases and J by 8 bases, 9 bases remained unmatched.

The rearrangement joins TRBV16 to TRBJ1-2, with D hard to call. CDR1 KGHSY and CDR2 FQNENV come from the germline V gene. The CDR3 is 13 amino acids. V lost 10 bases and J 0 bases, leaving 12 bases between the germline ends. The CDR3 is CATNEDTNYGYTF. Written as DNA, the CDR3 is TGTGCCACCAACGAGGATACTAACTATGGCTACACCTTC.

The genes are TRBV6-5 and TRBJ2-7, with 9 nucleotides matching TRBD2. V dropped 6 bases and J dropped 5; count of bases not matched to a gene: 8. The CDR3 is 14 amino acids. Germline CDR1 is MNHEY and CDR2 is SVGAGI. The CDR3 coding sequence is TGTGCCAGCAGGGTTTCCGGGACTAGCCACGAGCAGTACTTC. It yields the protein CASRVSGTSHEQYF.

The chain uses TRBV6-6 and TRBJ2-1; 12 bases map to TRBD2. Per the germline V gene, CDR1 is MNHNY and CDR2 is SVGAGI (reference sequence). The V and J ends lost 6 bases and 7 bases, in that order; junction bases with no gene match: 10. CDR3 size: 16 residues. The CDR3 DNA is TGTGCCAGCAGCCACGGACTAGCGGGACCTCTGAATGAGCAGTTCTTC. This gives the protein CASSHGLAGPLNEQFF.

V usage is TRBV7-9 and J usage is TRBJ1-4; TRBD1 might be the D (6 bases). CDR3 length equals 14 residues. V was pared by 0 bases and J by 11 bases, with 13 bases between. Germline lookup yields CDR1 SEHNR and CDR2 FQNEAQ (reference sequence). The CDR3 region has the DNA TGTGCCAGCAGCTTAGCGGAGGGGGGGTTCAAACTGTTTTTT. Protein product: CASSLAEGGFKLFF.

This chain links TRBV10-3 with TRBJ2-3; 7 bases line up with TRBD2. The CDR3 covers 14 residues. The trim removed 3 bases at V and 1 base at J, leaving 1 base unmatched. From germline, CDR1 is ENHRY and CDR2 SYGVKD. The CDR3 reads CAISDRGGTDTQYF. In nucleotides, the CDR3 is TGTGCCATCAGTGACCGGGGGGGCACAGATACGCAGTATTTT.

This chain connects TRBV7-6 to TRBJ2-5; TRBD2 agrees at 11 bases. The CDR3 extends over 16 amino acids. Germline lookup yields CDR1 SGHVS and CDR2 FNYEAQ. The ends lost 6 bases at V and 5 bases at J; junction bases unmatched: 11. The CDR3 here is CASSPVAGGLGETQYF. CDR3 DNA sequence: TGTGCCAGCAGTCCGGTAGCGGGGGGGCTAGGGGAGACCCAGTACTTC.

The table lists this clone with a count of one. DNA for the CDR3: TGTGCCAGCACCCTCGGACAGGTTAATTCACCCCTCCACTTT. Residues: CASTLGQVNSPLHF. The V and J genes are TRBV7-9 and TRBJ1-6, with 7 nucleotides matching TRBD1. The CDR3 is made up of 14 amino acids. Trimming took 7 bases from V and 6 from J; bases not matched to a gene: 6. CDR1 SEHNR and CDR2 FQNEAQ come from the germline V gene (reference sequence).

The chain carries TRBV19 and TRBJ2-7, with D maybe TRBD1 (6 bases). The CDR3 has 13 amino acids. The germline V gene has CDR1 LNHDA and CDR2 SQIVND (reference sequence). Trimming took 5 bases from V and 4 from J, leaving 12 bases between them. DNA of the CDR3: TGTGCCAGTAGTGACCAGGGGCGATACGAGCAGTACTTC. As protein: CASSDQGRYEQYF.

The CDR3 sequence: CASSLEETYNEQFF. For the CDR3, the DNA is TGTGCCAGCAGCTTAGAGGAAACCTACAATGAGCAGTTCTTC. The V gene is TRBV7-9, the J gene TRBJ2-1, with D unresolved. The CDR3 contains 14 residues. V shed 1 base and J shed 2 bases, with 6 bases lying between them. Per the germline V gene, CDR1 is SEHNR and CDR2 is FQNEAQ (reference sequence).

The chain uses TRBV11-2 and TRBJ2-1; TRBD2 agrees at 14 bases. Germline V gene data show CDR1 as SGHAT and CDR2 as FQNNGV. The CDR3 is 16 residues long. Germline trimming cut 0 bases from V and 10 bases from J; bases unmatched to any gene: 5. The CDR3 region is CASSLDRLAGGQEQFF. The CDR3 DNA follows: TGTGCCAGCAGCTTAGACCGACTAGCGGGGGGGCAGGAGCAGTTCTTC.

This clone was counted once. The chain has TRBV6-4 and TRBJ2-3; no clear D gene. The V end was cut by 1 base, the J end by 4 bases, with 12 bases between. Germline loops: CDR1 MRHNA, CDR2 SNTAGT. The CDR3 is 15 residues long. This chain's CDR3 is CASSDFEVNPDTQYF. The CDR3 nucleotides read TGTGCCAGCAGTGACTTCGAGGTGAATCCAGATACGCAGTATTTT.

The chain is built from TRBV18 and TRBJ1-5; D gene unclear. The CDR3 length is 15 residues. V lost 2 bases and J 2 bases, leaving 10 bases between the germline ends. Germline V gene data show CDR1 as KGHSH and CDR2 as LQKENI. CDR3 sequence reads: CASSPGQARNQPQHF. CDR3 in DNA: TGTGCCAGCTCACCAGGCCAGGCTCGCAATCAGCCCCAGCATTTT. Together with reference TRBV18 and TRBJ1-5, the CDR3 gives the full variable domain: NAGVMQNPRHLVRRRGQEARLRCSPMKGHSHVYWYRQLPEEGLKFMVYLQKENIIDESGMPKERFSAEFPKEGPSILRIQQVVRGDSAAYFCASSPGQARNQPQHFGDGTRLSIL.

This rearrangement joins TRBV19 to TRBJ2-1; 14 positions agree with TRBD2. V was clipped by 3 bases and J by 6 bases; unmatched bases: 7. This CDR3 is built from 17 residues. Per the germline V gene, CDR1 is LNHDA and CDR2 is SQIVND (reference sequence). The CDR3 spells CASSMGTSGSTSNEQFF. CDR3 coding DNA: TGTGCCAGTAGTATGGGGACTAGCGGGAGCACCAGCAATGAGCAGTTCTTC.

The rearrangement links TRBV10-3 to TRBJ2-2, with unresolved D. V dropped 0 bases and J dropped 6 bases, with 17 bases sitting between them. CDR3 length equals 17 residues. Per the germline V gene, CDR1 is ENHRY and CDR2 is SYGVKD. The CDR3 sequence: CAISESAESVPPGELFF. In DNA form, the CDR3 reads TGTGCCATCAGTGAGTCGGCAGAATCGGTCCCCCCCGGGGAGCTGTTTTTT.